One sample yielded the 10 T cell receptor beta chains listed below, sequenced in a study of cytomegalovirus exposure and HLA in healthy donors. A multiplex PCR was run with 60 Vbeta primers and 13 Jbeta primers. The data were produced by immunoSEQ multiplex PCR, yet TCRdb's version contains in-frame clones alone and is incomplete. The data hold 100,000 to 130,000 clones, with around 69% observed a single time. Source material: PBMCs. These receptors were obtained from a man between 18 and 29 years old in good health and CMV-seronegative.

This chain joins TRBV7-9 and TRBJ1-1, with no clear D. V shed 2 bases and J shed 8 bases, with 12 bases lying between them. Per germline, CDR1 SEHNR and CDR2 FQNEAQ (reference sequence). The CDR3 spans 13 residues. In nucleotides, the CDR3 is TGTGCCAGCAGCTTATCCGGGGAGCTAGAAGCTTTCTTT. Protein product: CASSLSGELEAFF.

The J gene is TRBJ2-3, the V gene TRBV7-9; D is ambiguous. This CDR3 region has 13 residues. Germline V lookup: CDR1 SEHNR, CDR2 FQNEAQ (reference sequence). V lost 5 bases to trimming and J lost 6 bases, with 12 bases between them. CDR3 protein: CASSVGPADTQYF. The CDR3 DNA reads TGTGCCAGCAGCGTGGGCCCGGCGGATACGCAGTATTTT.

This chain joins TRBV5-4 and TRBJ2-2; TRBD2 might be the D (5 bases). Germline V lookup: CDR1 SGHNT, CDR2 YYREEE (reference sequence). The CDR3 has 14 residues. Trimming pared 1 base from V and 5 bases from J, leaving 9 bases between. The CDR3 region is CASSLTGDTGELFF. The CDR3 DNA is TGTGCCAGCAGCTTGACCGGGGATACCGGGGAGCTGTTTTTT.

The rearrangement uses TRBV7-3 and TRBJ2-7; 8 nucleotides line up with TRBD1. This CDR3 is built from 13 residues. Unmatched junction bases numbered 2, after V lost 5 bases and J lost 2 bases. Germline V gene sequence: CDR1 SGHTA, CDR2 FQGTGA. The CDR3 nucleotides read TGTGCCAGCAGCCGGGGACAGGCCTACGAGCAGTACTTC. It is translated as CASSRGQAYEQYF.

The chain uses TRBV28 and TRBJ2-5, with TRBD1 matching over 7 bases. The germline CDR1 and CDR2 sequences are MDHEN and SYDVKM. The CDR3 is 16 residues long. V gave up 3 bases and J gave up 1 base; unmatched junction bases: 8. The CDR3 DNA is TGTGCCAGCAGTTTGCTTTGGACAGGAAGCCAAGAGACCCAGTACTTC. This gives the protein CASSLLWTGSQETQYF.

The J gene is TRBJ2-3, the V gene TRBV6-6; TRBD2 is a possible D gene (6 bases). The CDR3 sequence is 15 residues long. V was cut by 0 bases and J by 1 base, with 8 bases left in between. The germline CDR1 and CDR2 sequences are MNHNY and SVGAGI (reference sequence). Here the CDR3 DNA reads TGTGCCAGCAGTTACTCGGGGGGTGGCACAGATACGCAGTATTTT. Protein: CASSYSGGGTDTQYF.

V and J are TRBV6-5 and TRBJ1-2, with D unclear. The CDR3 consists of 11 residues. Trimming cost V 6 bases and J 3 bases, with 5 bases left between them. Germline CDR1 MNHEY, CDR2 SVGAGI. DNA of the CDR3: TGTGCCAGCAGACTAGACTATGGCTACACCTTC. Its translation: CASRLDYGYTF.

This chain links TRBV29-1 with TRBJ2-5; D remains unclear. Between the trimmed V and J ends, which lost 4 bases and 2 bases, there was a span of 11 bases. The CDR3 runs to 13 residues. Germline CDR1 SQVTM, CDR2 ANQGSEA. CDR3 in DNA: TGCAGCGTTGCACAGAGTAAACAAGAGACCCAGTACTTC. It yields the protein CSVAQSKQETQYF. The full variable domain, its missing parts supplied by reference TRBV29-1 and TRBJ2-5, is SAVISQKPSRDICQRGTSLTIQCQVDSQVTMMFWYRQQPGQSLTLIATANQGSEATYESGFVIDKFPISRPNLTFSTLTVSNMSPEDSSIYLCSVAQSKQETQYFGPGTRLLVL.

This clone was seen at least ten times. This chain uses TRBV4-3 with TRBJ2-1; TRBD2 is a possible D gene (5 bases). Trimming shortened V by 7 bases and J by 9 bases, and 25 bases separated the two germline ends. Germline loops: CDR1 LGHNA, CDR2 YSLEER. The CDR3 loop spans 16 amino acids. The CDR3 loop reads CASTPSSGFGSGEQFF. DNA of the CDR3: TGCGCCAGCACTCCAAGCTCGGGGTTCGGTTCAGGTGAGCAGTTCTTC.

This clone has a handful of counts. The genes are TRBV12-5 and TRBJ1-1, with a possible D match to TRBD1 (6 bases). From germline, CDR1 is LGHNT and CDR2 FRNRAP. The CDR3 covers 14 residues. V lost 6 bases and J 1 base, leaving 12 bases between the germline ends. CDR3 protein: CASGSGQRNTEAFF. Here the CDR3 DNA reads TGTGCTAGTGGATCCGGACAGAGGAACACTGAAGCTTTCTTT.